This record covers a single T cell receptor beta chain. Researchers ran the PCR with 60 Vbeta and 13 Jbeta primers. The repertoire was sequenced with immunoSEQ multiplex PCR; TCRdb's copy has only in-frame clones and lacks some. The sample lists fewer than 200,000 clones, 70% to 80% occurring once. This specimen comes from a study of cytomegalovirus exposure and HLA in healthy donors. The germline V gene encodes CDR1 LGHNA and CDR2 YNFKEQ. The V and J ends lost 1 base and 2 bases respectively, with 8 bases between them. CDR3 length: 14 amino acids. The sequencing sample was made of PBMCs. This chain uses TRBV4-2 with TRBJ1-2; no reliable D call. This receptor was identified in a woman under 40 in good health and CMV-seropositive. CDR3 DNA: TGTGCCAGCAGCCAAGCTGGCATAAACTATGGCTACACCTTC. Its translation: CASSQAGINYGYTF.